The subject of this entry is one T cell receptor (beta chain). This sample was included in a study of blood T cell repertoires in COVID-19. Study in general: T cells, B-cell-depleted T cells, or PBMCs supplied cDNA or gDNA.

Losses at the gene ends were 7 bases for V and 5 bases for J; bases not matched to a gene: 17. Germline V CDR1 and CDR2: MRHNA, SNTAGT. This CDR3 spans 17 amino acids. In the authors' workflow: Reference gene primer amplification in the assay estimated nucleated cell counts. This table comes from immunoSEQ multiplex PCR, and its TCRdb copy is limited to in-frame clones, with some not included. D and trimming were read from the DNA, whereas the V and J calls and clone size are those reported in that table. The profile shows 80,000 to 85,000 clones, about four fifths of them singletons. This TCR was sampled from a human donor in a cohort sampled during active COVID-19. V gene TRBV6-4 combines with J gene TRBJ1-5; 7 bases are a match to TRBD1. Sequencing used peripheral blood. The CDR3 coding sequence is TGTGCCAGCATTCGACAGGGTGGACCCCCCACGTATCAGCCCCAGCATTTT. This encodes CASIRQGGPPTYQPQHF.